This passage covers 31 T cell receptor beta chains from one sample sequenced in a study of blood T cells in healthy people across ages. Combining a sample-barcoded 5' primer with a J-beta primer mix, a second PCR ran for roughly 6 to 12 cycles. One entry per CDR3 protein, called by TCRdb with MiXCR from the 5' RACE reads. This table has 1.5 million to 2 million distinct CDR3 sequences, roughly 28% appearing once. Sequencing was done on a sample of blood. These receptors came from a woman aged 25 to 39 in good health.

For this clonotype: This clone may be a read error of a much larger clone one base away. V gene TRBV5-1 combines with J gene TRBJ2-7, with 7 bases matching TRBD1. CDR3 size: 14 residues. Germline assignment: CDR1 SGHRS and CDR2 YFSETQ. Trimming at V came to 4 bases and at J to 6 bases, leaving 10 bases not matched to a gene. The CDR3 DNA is TGCGCCAGCAGCCACGACAGGGATCCTTGCGAGCAGTACTTC. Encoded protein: CASSHDRDPCEQYF.

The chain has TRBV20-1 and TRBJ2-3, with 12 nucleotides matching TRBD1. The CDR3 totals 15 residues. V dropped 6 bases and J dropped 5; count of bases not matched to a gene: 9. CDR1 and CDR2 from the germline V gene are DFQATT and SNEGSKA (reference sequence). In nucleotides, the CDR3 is TGCAGTGCCAACGTGGGACAGGGGGCGCAAGATACGCAGTATTTT. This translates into CSANVGQGAQDTQYF.

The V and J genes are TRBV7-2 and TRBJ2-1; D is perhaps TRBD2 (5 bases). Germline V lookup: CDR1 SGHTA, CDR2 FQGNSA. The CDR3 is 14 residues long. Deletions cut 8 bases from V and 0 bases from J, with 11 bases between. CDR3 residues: CASSGISSYNEQFF. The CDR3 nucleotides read TGTGCCAGCTCCGGGATTAGCTCCTACAATGAGCAGTTCTTC.

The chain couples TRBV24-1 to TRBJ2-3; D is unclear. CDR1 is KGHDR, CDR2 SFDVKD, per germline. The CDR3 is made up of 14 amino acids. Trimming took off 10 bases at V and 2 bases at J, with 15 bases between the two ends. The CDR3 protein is CATQASPTTDTQYF. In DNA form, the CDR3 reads TGTGCCACGCAAGCGTCCCCGACCACAGATACGCAGTATTTT.

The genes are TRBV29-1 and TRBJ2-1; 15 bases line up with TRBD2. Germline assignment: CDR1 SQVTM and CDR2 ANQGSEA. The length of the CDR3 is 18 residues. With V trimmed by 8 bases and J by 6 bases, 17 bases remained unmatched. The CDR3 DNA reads TGCAGCATGAGCCGTGGACTAGCGGGAGGGCCAGTATCCAATGAGCAGTTCTTC. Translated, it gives CSMSRGLAGGPVSNEQFF.

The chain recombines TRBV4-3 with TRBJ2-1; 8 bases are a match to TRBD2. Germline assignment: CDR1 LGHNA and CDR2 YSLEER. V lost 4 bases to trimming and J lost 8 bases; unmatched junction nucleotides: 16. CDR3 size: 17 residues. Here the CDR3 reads CASSPRYPGGPRDEQFF. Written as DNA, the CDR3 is TGCGCCAGCAGCCCCAGATATCCGGGAGGGCCTAGGGATGAGCAGTTCTTC.

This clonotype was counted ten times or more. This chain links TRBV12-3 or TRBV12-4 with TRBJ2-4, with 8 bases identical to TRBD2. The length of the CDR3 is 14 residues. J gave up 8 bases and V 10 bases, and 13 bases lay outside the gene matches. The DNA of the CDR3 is TGTGCCACCACCGGGAGGGGAGGTAGTGACATTCAGTACTTC. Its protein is CATTGRGGSDIQYF.

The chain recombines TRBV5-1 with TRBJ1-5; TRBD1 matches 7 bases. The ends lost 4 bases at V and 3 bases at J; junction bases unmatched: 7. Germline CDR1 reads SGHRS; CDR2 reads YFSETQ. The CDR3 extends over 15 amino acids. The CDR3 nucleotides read TGCGCCAGCAGCCTAAGTGGACAGGACAATCAGCCCCAGCATTTT. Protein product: CASSLSGQDNQPQHF.

The CDR3 here is CASSPRTGGAFGANVLTF. The CDR3 DNA reads TGTGCCAGCAGCCCGCGGACAGGGGGCGCTTTTGGGGCCAACGTCCTGACTTTC. This chain joins TRBV14 and TRBJ2-6; 11 positions match TRBD1. The CDR3 has 18 residues. V shed 4 bases and J 3 bases; nucleotides not matched to a gene: 8. Germline loops: CDR1 SGHDN, CDR2 FVKESK.

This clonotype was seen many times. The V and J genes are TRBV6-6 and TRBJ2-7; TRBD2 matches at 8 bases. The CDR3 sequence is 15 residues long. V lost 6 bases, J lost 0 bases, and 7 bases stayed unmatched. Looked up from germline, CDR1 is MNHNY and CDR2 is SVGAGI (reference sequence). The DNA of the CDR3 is TGTGCCAGCAGGTCCGGGAGCGGGAGCTCCTACGAGCAGTACTTC. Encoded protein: CASRSGSGSSYEQYF.

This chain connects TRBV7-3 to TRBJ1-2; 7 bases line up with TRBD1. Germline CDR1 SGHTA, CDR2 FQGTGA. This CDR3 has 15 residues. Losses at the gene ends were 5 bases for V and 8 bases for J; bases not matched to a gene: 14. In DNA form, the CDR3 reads TGTGCCAGCAGCCCTCAAGGAGGGGGCGCGGGCGGCTACACCTTC. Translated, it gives CASSPQGGGAGGYTF.

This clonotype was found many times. In DNA form, the CDR3 reads TGTGCCAGCAAGAGGCCCGTCTATGGCTACACCTTC. Residues: CASKRPVYGYTF. The rearrangement links TRBV12-3 or TRBV12-4 to TRBJ1-2; D is unresolved. Trimming took 7 bases from V and 4 from J, leaving 10 bases between them. The CDR3 has 12 amino acids.

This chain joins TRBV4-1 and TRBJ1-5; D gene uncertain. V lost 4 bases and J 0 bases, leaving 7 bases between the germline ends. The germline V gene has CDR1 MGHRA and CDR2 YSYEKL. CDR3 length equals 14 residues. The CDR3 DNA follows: TGCGCCAGCAGCCTTCTTTTTAGCAATCAGCCCCAGCATTTT. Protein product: CASSLLFSNQPQHF.

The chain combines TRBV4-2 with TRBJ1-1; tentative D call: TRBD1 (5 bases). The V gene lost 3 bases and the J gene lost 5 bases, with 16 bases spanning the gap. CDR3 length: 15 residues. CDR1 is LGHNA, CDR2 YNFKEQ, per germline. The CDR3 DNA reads TGTGCCAGCAGCCAGACGAGGACGGGGGGGACTGAAGCTTTCTTT. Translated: CASSQTRTGGTEAFF.

The CDR3: CASRPRRVQYQETQYF. CDR3 DNA: TGTGCCAGCAGACCCCGTCGGGTTCAGTACCAAGAGACCCAGTACTTC. The chain employs TRBV27 and TRBJ2-5; D gene unclear. Germline assignment: CDR1 MNHEY and CDR2 SMNVEV (reference sequence). V shed 6 bases and J shed 0 bases, with 17 bases lying between them. The CDR3 sequence is 16 residues long.

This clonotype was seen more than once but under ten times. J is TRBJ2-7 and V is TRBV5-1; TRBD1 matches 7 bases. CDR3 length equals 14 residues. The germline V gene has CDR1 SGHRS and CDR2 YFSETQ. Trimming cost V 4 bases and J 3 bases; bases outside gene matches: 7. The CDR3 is CASSQETGIYEQYF. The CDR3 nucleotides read TGCGCCAGCAGCCAGGAGACAGGGATCTACGAGCAGTACTTC.

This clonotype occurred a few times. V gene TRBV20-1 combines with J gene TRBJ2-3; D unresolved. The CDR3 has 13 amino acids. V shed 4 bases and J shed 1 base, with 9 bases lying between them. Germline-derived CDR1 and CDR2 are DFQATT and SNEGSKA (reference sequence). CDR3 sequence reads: CSANRVGTDTQYF. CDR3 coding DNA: TGCAGTGCTAATCGAGTTGGCACAGATACGCAGTATTTT.

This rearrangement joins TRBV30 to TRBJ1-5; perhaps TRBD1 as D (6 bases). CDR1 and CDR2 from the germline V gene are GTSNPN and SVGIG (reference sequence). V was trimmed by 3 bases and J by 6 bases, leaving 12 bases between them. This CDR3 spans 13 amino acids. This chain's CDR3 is CAWSTEGGQPQHF. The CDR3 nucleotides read TGTGCCTGGAGCACAGAAGGGGGTCAGCCCCAGCATTTT.

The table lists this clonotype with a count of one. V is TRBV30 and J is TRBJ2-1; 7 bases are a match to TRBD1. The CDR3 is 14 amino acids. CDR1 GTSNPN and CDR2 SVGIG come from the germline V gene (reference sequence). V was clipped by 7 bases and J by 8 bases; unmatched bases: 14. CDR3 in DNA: TGTGCCTTCGGTTGGGGGCTTGACAGGGATGAGCAGTTCTTC. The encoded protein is CAFGWGLDRDEQFF.

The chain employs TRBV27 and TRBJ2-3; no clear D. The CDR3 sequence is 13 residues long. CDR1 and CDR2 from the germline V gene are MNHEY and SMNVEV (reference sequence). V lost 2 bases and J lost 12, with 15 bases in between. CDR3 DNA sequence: TGTGCCAGCAGTTTAAGCAAGGCCAGGAGACAGTATTTT. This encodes CASSLSKARRQYF.

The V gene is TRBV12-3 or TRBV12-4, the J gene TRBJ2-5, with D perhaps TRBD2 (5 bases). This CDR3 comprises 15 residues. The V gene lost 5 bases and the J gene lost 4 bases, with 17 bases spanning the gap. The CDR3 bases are TGTGCCAGCAGTCCTCGGCTAGTGGGAGCAGAGACCCAGTACTTC. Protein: CASSPRLVGAETQYF.

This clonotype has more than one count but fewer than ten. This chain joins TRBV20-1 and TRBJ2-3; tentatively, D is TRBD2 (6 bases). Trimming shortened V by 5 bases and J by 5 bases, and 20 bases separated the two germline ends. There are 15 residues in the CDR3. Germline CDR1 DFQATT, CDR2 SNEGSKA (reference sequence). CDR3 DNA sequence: TGCAGTGCTCCCGATGGCGGGACTGAAGAAGATACGCAGTATTTT. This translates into CSAPDGGTEEDTQYF.

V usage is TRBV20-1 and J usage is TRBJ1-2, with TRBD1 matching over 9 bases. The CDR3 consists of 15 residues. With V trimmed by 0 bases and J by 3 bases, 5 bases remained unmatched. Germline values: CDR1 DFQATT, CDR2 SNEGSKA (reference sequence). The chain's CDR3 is CSARDLTGGDYGYTF. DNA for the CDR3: TGCAGTGCTAGAGACCTGACAGGGGGGGACTATGGCTACACCTTC.

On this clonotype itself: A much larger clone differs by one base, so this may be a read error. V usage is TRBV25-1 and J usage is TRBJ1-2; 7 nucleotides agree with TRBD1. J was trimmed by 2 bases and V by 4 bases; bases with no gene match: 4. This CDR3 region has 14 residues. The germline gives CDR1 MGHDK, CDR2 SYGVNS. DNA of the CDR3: TGTGCCAGCAGTGTAACAGGGGCGAACTATGGCTACACCTTC. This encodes CASSVTGANYGYTF.

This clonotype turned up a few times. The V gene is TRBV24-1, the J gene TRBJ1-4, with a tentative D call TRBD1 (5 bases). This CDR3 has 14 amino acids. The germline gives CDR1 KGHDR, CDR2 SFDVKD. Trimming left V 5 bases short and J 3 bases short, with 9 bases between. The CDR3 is CATSARGANEKLFF. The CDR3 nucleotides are TGTGCCACCAGTGCGAGGGGAGCTAATGAAAAACTGTTTTTT.

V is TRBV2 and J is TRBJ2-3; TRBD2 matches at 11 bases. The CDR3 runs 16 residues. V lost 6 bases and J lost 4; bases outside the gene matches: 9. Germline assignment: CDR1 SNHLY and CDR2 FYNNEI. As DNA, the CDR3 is TGTGCCAGCAGGACTAGCGGGGCCCCACGTTCAGATACGCAGTATTTT. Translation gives CASRTSGAPRSDTQYF. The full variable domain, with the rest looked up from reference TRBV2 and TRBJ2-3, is EPEVTQTPSHQVTQMGQEVILRCVPISNHLYFYWYRQILGQKVEFLVSFYNNEISEKSEIFDDQFSVERPDGSNFTLKIRSTKLEDSAMYFCASRTSGAPRSDTQYFGPGTRLTVL.

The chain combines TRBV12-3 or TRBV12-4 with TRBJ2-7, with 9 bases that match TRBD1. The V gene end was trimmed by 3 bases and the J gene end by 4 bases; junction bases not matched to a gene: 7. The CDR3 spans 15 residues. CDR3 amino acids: CASSFAGQGRYEQYF. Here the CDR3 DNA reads TGTGCCAGCAGTTTTGCGGGACAGGGCCGATACGAGCAGTACTTC.

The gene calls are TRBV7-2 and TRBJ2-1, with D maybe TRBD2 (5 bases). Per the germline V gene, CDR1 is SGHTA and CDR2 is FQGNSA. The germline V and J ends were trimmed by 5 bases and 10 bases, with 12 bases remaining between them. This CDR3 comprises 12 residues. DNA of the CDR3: TGTGCCAGCAGCCCCGACTACTACGAGCAGTTCTTC. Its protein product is CASSPDYYEQFF.

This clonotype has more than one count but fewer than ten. CDR3 DNA sequence: TGTGCCAGCAGTTTACGGGGGAGGGACGAAGAGCAGTACTTC. Protein sequence: CASSLRGRDEEQYF. The chain carries TRBV12-3 or TRBV12-4 and TRBJ2-7; TRBD2 aligns across 7 bases. The CDR3 has 14 amino acids. The ends lost 2 bases at V and 7 bases at J; junction bases unmatched: 8.

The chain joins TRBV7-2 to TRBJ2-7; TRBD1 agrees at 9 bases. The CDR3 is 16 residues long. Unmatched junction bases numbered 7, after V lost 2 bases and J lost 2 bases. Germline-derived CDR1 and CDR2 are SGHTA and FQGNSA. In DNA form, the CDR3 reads TGTACCAGCAGCTTATTCGGGACAGGGCTTACCTACGAGCAGTACTTC. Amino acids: CTSSLFGTGLTYEQYF.

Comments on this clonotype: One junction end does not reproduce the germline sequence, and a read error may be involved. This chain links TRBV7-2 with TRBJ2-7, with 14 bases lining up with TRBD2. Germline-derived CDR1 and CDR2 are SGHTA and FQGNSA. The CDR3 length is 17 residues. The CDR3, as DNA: TGTGCCGGCAGCCCAGGACTAGCGGGGGGCTGGGGGAACGAGCAGTACTTC. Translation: CAGSPGLAGGWGNEQYF.